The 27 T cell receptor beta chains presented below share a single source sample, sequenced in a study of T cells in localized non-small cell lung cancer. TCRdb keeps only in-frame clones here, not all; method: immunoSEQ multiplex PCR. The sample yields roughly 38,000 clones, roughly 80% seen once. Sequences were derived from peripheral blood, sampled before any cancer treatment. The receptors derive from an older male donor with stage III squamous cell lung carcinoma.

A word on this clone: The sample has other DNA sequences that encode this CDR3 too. CDR3 nucleotide sequence: TGTGCCAGCAGTTACTCGGGCAGTGAAGCTTTCTTT. Translating gives CASSYSGSEAFF. This chain uses TRBV6-5 with TRBJ1-1; D unresolved. Trimming shortened V by 0 bases and J by 7 bases, and 6 bases separated the two germline ends. Germline-derived CDR1 and CDR2 are MNHEY and SVGAGI. CDR3 length equals 12 residues.

Here the CDR3 DNA reads TGTGCCAGCAGCGCCGGGACGGCCAGGGAAGCTTTCTTT. Its protein product is CASSAGTAREAFF. The V and J genes are TRBV7-2 and TRBJ1-1, with D possibly TRBD1 on 5 matching bases. Germline CDR1 reads SGHTA; CDR2 reads FQGNSA. V was shortened by 5 bases and J by 8 bases, with 15 bases between the two germline ends. The CDR3 consists of 13 residues.

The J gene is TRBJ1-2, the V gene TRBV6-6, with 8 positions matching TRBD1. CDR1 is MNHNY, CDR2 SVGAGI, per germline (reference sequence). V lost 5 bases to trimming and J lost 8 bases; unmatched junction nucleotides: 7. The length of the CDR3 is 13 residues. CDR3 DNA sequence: TGTGCCAGCAGTGACAGGGGCAGGCCGGGCTACACCTTC. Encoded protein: CASSDRGRPGYTF.

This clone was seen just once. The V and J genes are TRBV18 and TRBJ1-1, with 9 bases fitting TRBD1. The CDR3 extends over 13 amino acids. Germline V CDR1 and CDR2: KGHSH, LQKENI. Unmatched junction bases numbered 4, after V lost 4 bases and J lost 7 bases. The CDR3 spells CASSLGQGGEAFF. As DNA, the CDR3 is TGTGCCAGCTCACTGGGACAGGGAGGTGAAGCTTTCTTT.

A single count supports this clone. Written as DNA, the CDR3 is TGTGCCAGTAGTATAGATCTCGATCTTGGAACCTACAATGAGCAGTTCTTC. It is translated as CASSIDLDLGTYNEQFF. This sequence joins TRBV19 and TRBJ2-1; D gene ambiguous. The CDR3 extends over 17 amino acids. Per germline, CDR1 LNHDA and CDR2 SQIVND (reference sequence). The ends were cut back, 0 bases at V and 2 bases at J, with 14 bases in the middle.

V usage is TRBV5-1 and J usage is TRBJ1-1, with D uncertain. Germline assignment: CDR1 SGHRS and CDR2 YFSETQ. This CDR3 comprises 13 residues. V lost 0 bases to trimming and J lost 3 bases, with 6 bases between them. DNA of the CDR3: TGCGCCAGCAGCTTGGGGTGGGACACTGAAGCTTTCTTT. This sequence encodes CASSLGWDTEAFF.

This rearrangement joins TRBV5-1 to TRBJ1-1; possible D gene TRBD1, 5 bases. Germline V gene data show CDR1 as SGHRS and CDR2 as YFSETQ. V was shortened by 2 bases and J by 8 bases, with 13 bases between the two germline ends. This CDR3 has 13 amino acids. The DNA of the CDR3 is TGCGCCAGCAGCTTAGGACACATCGAAGAAGCTTTCTTT. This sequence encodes CASSLGHIEEAFF.

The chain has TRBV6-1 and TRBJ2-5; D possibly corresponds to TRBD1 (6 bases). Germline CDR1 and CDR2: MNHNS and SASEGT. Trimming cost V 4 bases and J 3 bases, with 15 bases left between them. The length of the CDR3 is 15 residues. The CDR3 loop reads CASSVAGAGEETQYF. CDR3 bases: TGTGCCAGCAGTGTCGCAGGGGCCGGGGAAGAGACCCAGTACTTC.

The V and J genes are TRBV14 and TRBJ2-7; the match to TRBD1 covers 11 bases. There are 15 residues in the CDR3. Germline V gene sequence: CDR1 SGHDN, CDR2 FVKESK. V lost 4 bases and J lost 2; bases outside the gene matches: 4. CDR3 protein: CASSLLGQGAYEQYF. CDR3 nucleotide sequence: TGTGCCAGCAGCCTATTGGGACAGGGGGCCTACGAGCAGTACTTC.

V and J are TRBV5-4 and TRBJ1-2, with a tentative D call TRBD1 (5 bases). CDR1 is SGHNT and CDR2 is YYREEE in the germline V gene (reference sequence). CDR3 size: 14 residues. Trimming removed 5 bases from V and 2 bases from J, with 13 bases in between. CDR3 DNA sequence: TGTGCCAGCAGGTCGGCGGGGCCCAACTATGGCTACACCTTC. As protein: CASRSAGPNYGYTF.

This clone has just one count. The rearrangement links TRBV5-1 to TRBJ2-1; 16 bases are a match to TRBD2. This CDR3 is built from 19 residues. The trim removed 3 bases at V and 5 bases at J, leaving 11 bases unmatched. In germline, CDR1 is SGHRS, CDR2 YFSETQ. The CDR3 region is CASSSGTSGRARGNNEQFF. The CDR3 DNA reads TGCGCCAGCAGCTCCGGGACTAGCGGGAGGGCCAGGGGGAACAATGAGCAGTTCTTC.

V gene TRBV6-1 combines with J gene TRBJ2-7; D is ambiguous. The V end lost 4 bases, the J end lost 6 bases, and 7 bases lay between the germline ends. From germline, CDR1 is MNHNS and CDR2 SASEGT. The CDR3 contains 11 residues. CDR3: CASSVPAEQYF. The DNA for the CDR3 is TGTGCCAGCAGTGTACCAGCCGAGCAGTACTTC.

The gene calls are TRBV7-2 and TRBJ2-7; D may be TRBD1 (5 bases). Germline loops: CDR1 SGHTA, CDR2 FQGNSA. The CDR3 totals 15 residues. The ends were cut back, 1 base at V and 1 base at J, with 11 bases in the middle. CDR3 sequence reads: CASSLVWGPSYEQYF. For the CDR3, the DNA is TGTGCCAGCAGCTTAGTGTGGGGCCCTTCCTACGAGCAGTACTTC.

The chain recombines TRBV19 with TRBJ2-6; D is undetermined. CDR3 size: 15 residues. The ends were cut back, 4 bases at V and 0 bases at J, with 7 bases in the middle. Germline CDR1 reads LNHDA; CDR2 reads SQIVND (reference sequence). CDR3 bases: TGTGCCAGTAGTAAAGTCTTCTCTGGGGCCAACGTCCTGACTTTC. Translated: CASSKVFSGANVLTF.

The CDR3 coding sequence is TGTGCCAGTAGTTTCCTTACTGGACAGGGTACCGAAGCTTTCTTT. Protein product: CASSFLTGQGTEAFF. The chain uses TRBV19 and TRBJ1-1; 8 bases match TRBD1. The CDR3 consists of 15 residues. The V gene end was trimmed by 5 bases and the J gene end by 8 bases; junction bases not matched to a gene: 13. Germline lookup yields CDR1 LNHDA and CDR2 SQIVND (reference sequence).

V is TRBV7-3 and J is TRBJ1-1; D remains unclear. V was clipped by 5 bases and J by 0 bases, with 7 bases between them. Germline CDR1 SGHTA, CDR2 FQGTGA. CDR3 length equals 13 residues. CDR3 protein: CASSEAVNTEAFF. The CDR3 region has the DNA TGTGCCAGCAGCGAAGCTGTGAACACTGAAGCTTTCTTT.

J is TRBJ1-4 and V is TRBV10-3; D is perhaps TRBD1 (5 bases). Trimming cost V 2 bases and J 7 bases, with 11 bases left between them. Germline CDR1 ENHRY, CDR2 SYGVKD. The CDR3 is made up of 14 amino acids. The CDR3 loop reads CAISEGASSEKLFF. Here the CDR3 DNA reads TGTGCCATCAGTGAGGGGGCAAGCAGTGAAAAACTGTTTTTT.

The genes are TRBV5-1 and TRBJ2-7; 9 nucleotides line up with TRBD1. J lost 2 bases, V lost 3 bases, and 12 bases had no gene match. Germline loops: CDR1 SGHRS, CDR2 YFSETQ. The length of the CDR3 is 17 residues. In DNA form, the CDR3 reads TGCGCCAGCAGCTCCGCGCCCACGGGACAGGGTACCTACGAGCAGTACTTC. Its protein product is CASSSAPTGQGTYEQYF.

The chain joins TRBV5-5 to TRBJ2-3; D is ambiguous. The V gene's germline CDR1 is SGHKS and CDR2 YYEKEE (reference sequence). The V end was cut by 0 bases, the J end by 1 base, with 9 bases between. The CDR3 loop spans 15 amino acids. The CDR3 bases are TGTGCCAGCAGCTTGGAGAACCTGGGCACAGATACGCAGTATTTT. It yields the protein CASSLENLGTDTQYF.

This CDR3 reads CTSSHRGGARETQYF. The DNA of the CDR3 is TGCACCAGCAGCCATCGCGGGGGGGCCCGGGAGACCCAGTACTTC. The rearrangement links TRBV1 to TRBJ2-5; TRBD2, the table's D call, was not compared with the DNA. TRBV1 is designated a pseudogene. The length of the CDR3 is 15 residues.

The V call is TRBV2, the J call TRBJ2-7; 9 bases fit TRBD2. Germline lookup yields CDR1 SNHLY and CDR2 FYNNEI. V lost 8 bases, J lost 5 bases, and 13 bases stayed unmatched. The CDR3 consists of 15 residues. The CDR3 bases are TGTGCCAGCTTTAATCCCGGACTAGCGAAAAACGAGCAGTACTTC. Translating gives CASFNPGLAKNEQYF.

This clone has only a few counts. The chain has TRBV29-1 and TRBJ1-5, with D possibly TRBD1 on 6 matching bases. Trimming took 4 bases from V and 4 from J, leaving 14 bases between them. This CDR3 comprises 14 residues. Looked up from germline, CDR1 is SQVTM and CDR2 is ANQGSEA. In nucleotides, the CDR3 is TGCAGCGTTGTCCTCACAGGGCTTAATCAGCCCCAGCATTTT. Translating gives CSVVLTGLNQPQHF. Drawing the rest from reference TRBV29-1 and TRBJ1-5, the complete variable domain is SAVISQKPSRDICQRGTSLTIQCQVDSQVTMMFWYRQQPGQSLTLIATANQGSEATYESGFVIDKFPISRPNLTFSTLTVSNMSPEDSSIYLCSVVLTGLNQPQHFGDGTRLSIL.

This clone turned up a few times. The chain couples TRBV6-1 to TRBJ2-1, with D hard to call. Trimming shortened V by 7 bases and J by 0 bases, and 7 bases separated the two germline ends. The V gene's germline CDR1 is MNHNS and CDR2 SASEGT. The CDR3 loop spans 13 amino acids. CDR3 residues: CASMLSSYNEQFF. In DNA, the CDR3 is TGTGCCAGCATGCTCAGCTCCTACAATGAGCAGTTCTTC.

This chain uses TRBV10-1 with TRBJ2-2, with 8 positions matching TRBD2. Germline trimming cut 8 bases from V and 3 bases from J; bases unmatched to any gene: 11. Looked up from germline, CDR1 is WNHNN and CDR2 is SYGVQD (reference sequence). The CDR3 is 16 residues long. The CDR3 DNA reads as TGCGCCAGCGGTGGTCACTCGGGAGGGGACACCGGGGAGCTGTTTTTT. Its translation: CASGGHSGGDTGELFF.

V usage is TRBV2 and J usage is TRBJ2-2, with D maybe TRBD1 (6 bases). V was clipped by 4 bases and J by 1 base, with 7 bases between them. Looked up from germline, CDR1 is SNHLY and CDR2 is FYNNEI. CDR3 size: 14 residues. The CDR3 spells CASSVTGNTGELFF. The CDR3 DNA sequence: TGTGCCAGCAGTGTGACAGGGAACACCGGGGAGCTGTTTTTT.

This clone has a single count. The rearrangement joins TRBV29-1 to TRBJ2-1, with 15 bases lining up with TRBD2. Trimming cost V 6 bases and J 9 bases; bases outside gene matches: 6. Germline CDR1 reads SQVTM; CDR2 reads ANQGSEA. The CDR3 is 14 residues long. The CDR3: CSVGLAGGPSEQFF. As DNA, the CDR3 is TGCAGCGTAGGACTAGCGGGAGGGCCTTCTGAGCAGTTCTTC.

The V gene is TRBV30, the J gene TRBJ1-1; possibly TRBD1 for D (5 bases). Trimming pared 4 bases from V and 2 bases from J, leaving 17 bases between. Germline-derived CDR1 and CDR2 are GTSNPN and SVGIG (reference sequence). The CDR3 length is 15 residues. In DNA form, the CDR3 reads TGTGCCTGGAACCACGGACAAGGGGAAAACACTGAAGCTTTCTTT. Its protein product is CAWNHGQGENTEAFF.